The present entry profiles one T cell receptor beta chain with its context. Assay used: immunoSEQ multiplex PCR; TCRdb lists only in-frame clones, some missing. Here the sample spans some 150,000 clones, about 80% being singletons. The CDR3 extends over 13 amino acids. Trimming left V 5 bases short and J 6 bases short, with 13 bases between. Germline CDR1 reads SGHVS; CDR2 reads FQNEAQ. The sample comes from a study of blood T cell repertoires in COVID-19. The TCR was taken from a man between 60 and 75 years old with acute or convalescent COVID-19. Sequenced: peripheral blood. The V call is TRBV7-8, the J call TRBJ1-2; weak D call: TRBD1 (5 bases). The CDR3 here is CASSRQLGDGYTF. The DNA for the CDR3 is TGTGCCAGCAGCCGACAGCTCGGAGATGGCTACACCTTC.